This T cell receptor beta chain was recovered during a study of cytomegalovirus exposure and HLA in healthy donors (TCRdb year 2017). Regarding the study in general: An earlier analysis of roughly 500 of the donors reported 276 Gb of sequence data and 117 million unique TCR beta sequences obtained from around 170 million T cells. An early release covering 550 to 650 HLA-typed donors comprised about 300 gigabases of sequencing data and tens of millions of unique TCR sequences. The genetic ancestry cluster associated with self-reported Caucasian donors included roughly 84% of the approximately 410 genotyped donors. The study was designed to test whether signatures of past pathogen exposure could be identified by cataloging public T cell receptors. The study profiled the T cell repertoires of about 720 subjects by immunosequencing and related them to cytomegalovirus serostatus. Besides the first cohort of around 700 subjects, a separate validation cohort made up of roughly 120 different subjects was used. High-throughput TCR immunosequencing, statistical association of individual TCRs with disease status, and machine learning were combined to predict cytomegalovirus infection status. A later analysis re-examined previously published TCR beta repertoires from about 670 donors and added high-resolution HLA genotyping to investigate patterns of TCR occurrence. Rather than drawing on any new phenotypic data, the later analysis identified candidate immune exposures from TCR beta sequences and the way those sequences occurred across donors. To decide whether each TCR beta V gene segment behaved as functional or pseudogenic, an earlier analysis of some 600 of the donors relied on high-throughput TCR beta sequencing. Donor age, sex, ethnicity and CMV serostatus were compiled alongside the repertoire data. A later genetic analysis took genome-wide SNP genotypes for 398 of the 666 donors and used that subset as a discovery cohort. Every repertoire in the discovery cohort had been generated on one and the same sequencing platform. HLA typing included class I and class II loci at four-digit resolution. The number of typed donors differed by locus: about 620-630 for A, B, C, DRB1 and DQB1; some 500 for DQA1; over 600 for DPA1; and approximately 450 for DPB1. Because of strong linkage in the cohort, roughly five DR-DQ haplotypes were treated as single units for association and clustering. Among approximately 370 genotyped donors of the cohort, an average of around 250,000 unique TCR beta nucleotide sequences was sequenced per donor, of which 15% to 20% were non-productive.

Receptor amplification or capture employed the immunoSEQ multiplex PCR assay. The multiplex PCR relied on a mix of 60 forward primers for TCR Vbeta segments and 13 reverse primers for TCR Jbeta segments. Amplification of the CDR3 region of rearranged TCR beta genes was performed with a multiplex PCR assay on genomic DNA. The Illumina HiSeq System was used to sequence the amplified TCR beta libraries as 87-base-pair reads. Concerning the study's data processing: In a later analysis, tens of millions of unique TCR beta chains were counted across the roughly 610 repertoires, and approximately 9.9 million of these chains were shared by at least two donors. Raw reads were error-corrected and collapsed into unique sequences with a nearest-neighbor algorithm that merged closely related sequences to remove PCR and sequencing errors. V, D and J gene segments were assigned by aligning CDR3 sequences to IMGT reference sequences. For a sequence to be retained, at least a six-nucleotide match to both a V gene segment and a J gene segment was required. A rearrangement was called productive if the CDR3 had no stop codons and remained in frame with V and J, and every other rearrangement was called non-productive. Following IMGT convention, CDR3 was defined as the stretch from the second conserved V-encoded cysteine up to the conserved J-encoded phenylalanine. In an earlier analysis of 500 to 650 of the donors, sequences lacking an unambiguous match to a single V gene segment were excluded. In an earlier analysis of 450 to 700 of the donors, V segments were called functional above 56.7% productive rearrangements and were called segregating when the between-donor standard deviation exceeded 5%. To diagnose cytomegalovirus status from the catalog of TCR beta chain sequences, a statistical classification framework was built. A later analysis assigned V and J genes by comparing TCR nucleotide sequences with IMGT/GENE-DB human TR gene sequences. The TCRdist pipeline was used in a later analysis to assign CDR3 sequences and most-parsimonious VDJ recombination scenarios. In a later analysis, every TCR beta chain was defined by the combination of its CDR3 amino acid sequence and its V-gene family, and reads without a unique V-gene family were dropped. A later analysis removed 592 highly shared, low-generation-probability nucleotide sequences to deal with suspected cross-contamination and a sequencing artifact. For each public chain, a later analysis derived a clonal expansion index from normalized ranks of inferred template counts within each repertoire. In a later analysis, generation probabilities were computed using a VDJ recombination model fitted to out-of-frame rearrangements, and the results were checked against IGoR. A later analysis scored TCR-TCR, TCR-HLA and TCR-CMV co-occurrence with hypergeometric tests, applying a repertoire-size bias correction to TCR pairs. False discovery rates were estimated in a later analysis by permuting HLA or CMV assignments 20 times. A later analysis grouped co-occurring TCRs with DBSCAN, adding TCRdist sequence similarity when clustering within HLA-allele-positive subsets. Repertoires with fewer than 30,000 or more than 120,000 public chains, plus five repertoires with anomalous nucleotide sharing, were excluded from co-occurrence clustering. TCRdb took this table from immuneACCESS and kept in-frame rearrangements with V and J called. Such tables lack part of the clones; where checked against another copy, unresolved V genes explain under half of the gap, and the rest is unexplained. Clonal size and the V and J genes are those of that table, whereas D and trimming came from the DNA. The sample table records approximately 150,000 clones; approximately 84% of these occur just once. The ten largest clones take up approximately 2.5% of the sample.

Ends trimmed: V by 4 bases, J by 3 bases; bases unmatched to a gene: 2. Its CDR3 holds 14 amino acids, cysteine through phenylalanine. Just the 42-base CDR3 DNA is kept, in frame starting at base 1. CDR1 SEHNR and CDR2 FQNEAQ are derived from the germline V gene (reference sequence). Worth noting for this clone: The specificity of this receptor is unknown. The record has no base qualities; no much larger clone is one base away.

In total, over 600 healthy bone marrow donors made up the cohort. At the time of sampling, every cohort member was nominally healthy, though immune exposures that went unrecorded were likely present. The donor tested CMV seropositive, placing the donor among the roughly 270 seropositive members of the cohort. Every donor gave a peripheral blood sample, and the peripheral blood mononuclear cells from that sample were used for TCR beta sequencing. The Qiagen DNeasy Blood Extraction Kit was used to extract genomic DNA from the blood cell samples. Broad study findings and their caveats: For the cohort, immune exposure information was limited to CMV serostatus. According to a later genetic analysis, donors in an Asian-associated ancestry cluster had fewer N-insertions in productive TCRs than the approximately 630-donor mean. Compared with equally common non-associated chains, HLA-associated TCR beta chains in a later analysis were more clonally expanded and had lower generation probabilities. Strong co-occurrence of HLA alleles, especially DR and DQ, made assigning TCR associations to individual alleles difficult. The classifier was reported to diagnose cytomegalovirus status with high specificity and sensitivity in both the original and validation cohorts. A few of the identified cytomegalovirus-associated TCR beta chains were confirmed in vitro to be specific for cytomegalovirus antigens. Across donors, most TCR sequences were observed very rarely, whereas some public TCRs were present in many individuals. A later analysis reported that several top co-occurrence clusters appeared linked to parvovirus B19, influenza, CMV and Epstein-Barr virus. A later analysis found that TCR association rates varied across HLA loci, with DRB1 alleles showing the most associated TCRs and HLA-C alleles the fewest. A further reported finding was that TCR beta sequences accurately predicted the HLA-A and HLA-B alleles for most subjects in the first cohort. At a false discovery rate of 0.05, a later analysis linked under 20,000 TCR beta sequences to specific HLA alleles. According to the authors, the approach could potentially be generalized to other disease states and immunological phenotypes. In this cohort, only TCR beta chains were sequenced, and detectable features were limited by the absence of alpha or paired-chain data. A cluster of highly shared sequence variants was judged likely to represent a technical artifact of the sequencing pipeline. The 87-base-pair reads could not distinguish some IMGT-functional V segments, including TRBV6-2 and TRBV6-3, so those segments were excluded. Sequencing depth was assumed to be roughly uniform across donors in the presence/absence analyses, though that assumption may not hold. Most CMV-associated TCR beta chains appeared to be HLA-restricted in a later analysis, and the HLA associations seemed to be driven largely by CMV exposure. Because HLA typing was unavailable for some donors at each locus, only the typed subset was used in association tests. Over 15 rarely observed V segments, including chromosome 9 orphons, were excluded from the earlier analysis of approximately 600 of the donors because counts were too low. In an earlier analysis of fewer than 750 of the donors, most TCR beta V segments were observed in productive rearrangements about 90% or about 30% of the time, broadly matching IMGT annotations. In a later genetic analysis, a missense DCLRE1C variant was associated with V-gene and J-gene trimming of TCR beta chains, and the association was replicated in an independent cohort. Linkage disequilibrium might explain the correlated functional status among segregating V segments, but an unknown experimental factor could not be ruled out. The study gave a list of 150 to 200 TCR beta chains associated with cytomegalovirus.

The chain was built from TRBV7-9 and TRBJ2-1; 8 central nucleotides agree with TRBD1. Sequenced: PBMCs. The sequence was obtained from a young man in good health and CMV-seropositive. The CDR3 reads as follows: CASSSGQVYNEQFF. The DNA reads TGTGCCAGCAGCTCGGGACAGGTCTACAATGAGCAGTTCTTC.